A single sample gave rise to the 22 T cell receptor beta chains below, sequenced in a study of OX40 agonist ivuxolimab in advanced cancers. Libraries were made using the immunoSEQ multiplex PCR assay. As stored in TCRdb, this immuneACCESS dataset retains in-frame rearrangements with V and J assigned. A fraction of the clones does not appear; measured against another copy, unresolved V genes explain less than half of the discrepancy, and the remainder lacks a known reason. The sample data list about 20,000 clones, and about 88% of these were observed just once. Approximately 23% of the sample goes to the ten largest clones. The source was CD4+ or CD8+ T cells sorted from blood, collected in a trial of the OX40 agonist ivuxolimab. The source of these receptors is an adult with an advanced solid tumor such as melanoma, head and neck, liver or kidney cancer.

The chain is built from TRBV5-6 and TRBJ2-7; D perhaps matches TRBD2 (6 bases). CDR3 size: 15 residues. Between the trimmed V and J ends, which lost 0 bases and 1 base, there was a span of 11 bases. CDR1 and CDR2 (germline): SGHDT, YYEEEE. CDR3 nucleotides: TGTGCCAGCAGCTTGGCTAGCGTCGTTTCCTACGAGCAGTACTTC. Translation: CASSLASVVSYEQYF.

The gene calls are TRBV7-6 and TRBJ2-7, with D possibly being TRBD1 or TRBD2 (5 bases each). The V end lost 1 base, the J end lost 3 bases, and 7 bases lay between the germline ends. The CDR3 sequence is 13 residues long. Germline V gene lookup returns CDR1 SGHVS and CDR2 FNYEAQ. In nucleotides, the CDR3 is TGTGCCAGCAGCTTAGTTGGGGGCTACGAGCAGTACTTC. Protein: CASSLVGGYEQYF. The full variable domain, its missing parts supplied by reference TRBV7-6 and TRBJ2-7, is GAGVSQSPRYKVTKRGQDVALRCDPISGHVSLYWYRQALGQGPEFLTYFNYEAQQDKSGLPNDRFSAERPEGSISTLTIQRTEQRDSAMYRCASSLVGGYEQYFGPGTRLTVT.

The table lists this clone with a count of one. The chain links TRBV7-9 to TRBJ2-1; 7 nucleotides agree with TRBD2. V lost 4 bases, J lost 7 bases, and 16 bases stayed unmatched. The CDR3 has 17 residues. CDR1 and CDR2 (germline): SEHNR, FQNEAQ (reference sequence). CDR3 nucleotide sequence: TGTGCCAGCAGCTCCCATACTAGCGCCTGGGAGGGGAATGAGCAGTTCTTC. Translating gives CASSSHTSAWEGNEQFF.

The chain employs TRBV6-5 and TRBJ2-7; no reliable D call. The V gene lost 4 bases and the J gene lost 0 bases, with 4 bases spanning the gap. CDR3 length: 12 amino acids. Germline CDR1 reads MNHEY; CDR2 reads SVGAGI. DNA for the CDR3: TGTGCCAGCAGTTTTAGCTCCTACGAGCAGTACTTC. Translated: CASSFSSYEQYF.

The rearrangement links TRBV27 to TRBJ2-7; no firm D call. Germline V lookup: CDR1 MNHEY, CDR2 SMNVEV (reference sequence). V lost 3 bases, J lost 2 bases, and 11 bases lay in between. The CDR3 length is 14 residues. The CDR3 nucleotides read TGTGCCAGCAGTTTTGGCAGGCAGACCTACGAGCAGTACTTC. Encoded protein: CASSFGRQTYEQYF.

V is TRBV13 and J is TRBJ2-1; no firm D call. The V gene's germline CDR1 is PRHDT and CDR2 FYEKMQ (reference sequence). The CDR3 spans 15 residues. V was shortened by 5 bases and J by 3 bases, with 14 bases between the two germline ends. The CDR3: CASSRDNDDYNEQFF. For the CDR3, the DNA is TGTGCCAGCAGCAGAGACAATGATGACTACAATGAGCAGTTCTTC. The entire variable domain, with the rest obtained from reference TRBV13 and TRBJ2-1, is as follows: AAGVIQSPRHLIKEKRETATLKCYPIPRHDTVYWYQQGPGQDPQFLISFYEKMQSDKGSIPDRFSAQQFSDYHSELNMSSLELGDSALYFCASSRDNDDYNEQFFGPGTRLTVL.

The J gene is TRBJ2-1, the V gene TRBV13; D possibly uses TRBD1 or TRBD2 (5 bases each). Germline V lookup: CDR1 PRHDT, CDR2 FYEKMQ (reference sequence). This CDR3 has 14 amino acids. V lost 8 bases and J lost 3, with 14 bases in between. CDR3 coding DNA: TGTGCCAGCCAGGGAAGAGAGGGCTACAATGAGCAGTTCTTC. This sequence encodes CASQGREGYNEQFF.

By share, this clone counts as medium-sized. CDR3 in DNA: TGTGCCAGTAGTATGGGCCCAGCGGGAGGGCGTCCAGATACGCAGTATTTT. Its translation is CASSMGPAGGRPDTQYF. The J gene is TRBJ2-3, the V gene TRBV19, with TRBD2 matching 10 bases. This CDR3 region has 17 residues. In germline, CDR1 is LNHDA, CDR2 SQIVND (reference sequence). J gave up 4 bases and V 3 bases, and 10 bases lay outside the gene matches.

The V gene is TRBV5-4, the J gene TRBJ2-7, with TRBD1 matching 9 bases. The CDR3 runs to 15 residues. Germline CDR1 is SGHNT and CDR2 is YYREEE (reference sequence). After removal of 6 bases from V and 4 bases from J, the junction contained 11 bases not matched to a gene. CDR3 in amino acids: CASTATDRGDYEQYF. The CDR3 DNA sequence: TGTGCCAGCACCGCCACGGACAGGGGAGATTACGAGCAGTACTTC.

The sample holds one count of this clone. The chain couples TRBV19 to TRBJ2-7; a possible D gene is TRBD2 (6 bases). The germline CDR1 and CDR2 sequences are LNHDA and SQIVND (reference sequence). This CDR3 spans 15 amino acids. V lost 3 bases and J lost 1, with 13 bases in between. The CDR3 region has the DNA TGTGCCAGTAGTATCTCATTCGGGAGTTCCTACGAGCAGTACTTC. Amino acid sequence: CASSISFGSSYEQYF.

This chain uses TRBV2 with TRBJ2-7; no reliable D call. Germline V gene lookup returns CDR1 SNHLY and CDR2 FYNNEI. Trimming pared 8 bases from V and 1 base from J, leaving 12 bases between. This CDR3 contains 13 residues. CDR3 in amino acids: CASLGSLSYEQYF. The CDR3 bases are TGTGCCAGCCTCGGCAGCTTATCCTACGAGCAGTACTTC.

V is TRBV30 and J is TRBJ1-4; weak D call: TRBD1 (5 bases). The germline V gene encodes CDR1 GTSNPN and CDR2 SVGIG (reference sequence). This CDR3 is built from 13 residues. The ends were cut back, 2 bases at V and 12 bases at J, with 16 bases in the middle. CDR3 region: CAWSSFGGLELFF. In nucleotides, the CDR3 is TGTGCCTGGAGTAGCTTCGGGGGTTTGGAACTGTTTTTT.

The chain carries TRBV28 and TRBJ1-1, with 7 bases matching TRBD1. V trimming: 5 bases; J trimming: 1 base; junction bases outside the gene matches: 4. CDR3 length: 14 amino acids. The V gene's germline CDR1 is MDHEN and CDR2 SYDVKM. CDR3 DNA: TGTGCCAGCAGTCCGTGGACAGGGAACACTGAAGCTTTCTTT. Amino acid sequence: CASSPWTGNTEAFF.

This clone was seen just once. The rearrangement uses TRBV4-2 and TRBJ2-1, with TRBD2 matching over 10 bases. Germline V gene sequence: CDR1 LGHNA, CDR2 YNFKEQ. J lost 2 bases, V lost 7 bases, and 8 bases had no gene match. There are 16 residues in the CDR3. CDR3 coding DNA: TGTGCCAGCACCCCTAGCGGGAGCAAAGCCTACAATGAGCAGTTCTTC. This codes for CASTPSGSKAYNEQFF.

This sequence joins TRBV13 and TRBJ2-1; 7 nucleotides match TRBD2. Per germline, CDR1 PRHDT and CDR2 FYEKMQ (reference sequence). This CDR3 is 15 amino acids long. The trim removed 1 base at V and 8 bases at J, leaving 8 bases unmatched. This CDR3 reads CASSLAASGWDEQFF. The CDR3 nucleotides are TGTGCCAGCAGCTTAGCGGCTAGCGGTTGGGATGAGCAGTTCTTC.

CDR3 residues: CATSRDRTGGYEQYF. The CDR3 DNA sequence: TGTGCCACCAGCAGAGACAGGACAGGGGGCTACGAGCAGTACTTC. V usage is TRBV15 and J usage is TRBJ2-7, with 10 bases fitting TRBD1. The V gene end was trimmed by 0 bases and the J gene end by 3 bases; junction bases not matched to a gene: 2. The CDR3 is 15 amino acids. Germline values: CDR1 LNHNV, CDR2 YYDKDF (reference sequence).

The V and J genes are TRBV6-5 and TRBJ2-4, with a tentative D call TRBD1 (5 bases). Germline CDR1 reads MNHEY; CDR2 reads SVGAGI. The CDR3 consists of 16 residues. Trimming pared 0 bases from V and 5 bases from J, leaving 14 bases between. Here the CDR3 reads CASSYSAGNVENIQYF. The CDR3 nucleotides read TGTGCCAGCAGTTACTCGGCAGGGAATGTTGAAAACATTCAGTACTTC.

Notes on this clone: This may be a read error: a much more frequent sequence differs by one nucleotide. The chain recombines TRBV30 with TRBJ2-5, with unresolved D. The germline V gene encodes CDR1 GTSNPN and CDR2 SVGIG (reference sequence). V lost 5 bases, J lost 1 base, and 17 bases lay in between. CDR3 length: 15 amino acids. The CDR3 DNA sequence: TGTGCCTGGGCCGGAATTCATAGCCCCCAAGAGACCCAGTACTTC. Its translation: CAWAGIHSPQETQYF.

The chain carries TRBV27 and TRBJ2-2; D is unresolved. Looked up from germline, CDR1 is MNHEY and CDR2 is SMNVEV (reference sequence). The length of the CDR3 is 14 residues. Trimming removed 3 bases at V and 1 base at J, with 6 bases between. CDR3 nucleotide sequence: TGTGCCAGCAGTTTCCTAGGGAACACCGGGGAGCTGTTTTTT. It codes for CASSFLGNTGELFF.

This chain connects TRBV7-9 to TRBJ2-5; 7 positions agree with TRBD2. V lost 5 bases, J lost 3 bases, and 3 bases stayed unmatched. The germline V gene encodes CDR1 SEHNR and CDR2 FQNEAQ (reference sequence). This CDR3 contains 13 residues. CDR3 bases: TGTGCCAGCAGCCCGCGGGAGAAAGAGACCCAGTACTTC. This codes for CASSPREKETQYF.

The chain has TRBV19 and TRBJ1-5, with D uncertain. Germline V gene data show CDR1 as LNHDA and CDR2 as SQIVND (reference sequence). The CDR3 is 15 amino acids. V lost 3 bases and J lost 4, with 13 bases in between. CDR3 sequence (DNA): TGTGCCAGTAGTATTGCGGCGGGGAGGAATCAGCCCCAGCATTTT. Protein sequence: CASSIAAGRNQPQHF.

The gene calls are TRBV14 and TRBJ1-5, with 7 bases lining up with TRBD1. The CDR3 has 17 amino acids. V was pared by 4 bases and J by 0 bases, with 9 bases of the junction left unmatched. Germline V gene sequence: CDR1 SGHDN, CDR2 FVKESK. The CDR3 protein is CASSLVTGAISNQPQHF. In DNA, the CDR3 is TGTGCCAGCAGCCTAGTCACAGGGGCCATTAGCAATCAGCCCCAGCATTTT.